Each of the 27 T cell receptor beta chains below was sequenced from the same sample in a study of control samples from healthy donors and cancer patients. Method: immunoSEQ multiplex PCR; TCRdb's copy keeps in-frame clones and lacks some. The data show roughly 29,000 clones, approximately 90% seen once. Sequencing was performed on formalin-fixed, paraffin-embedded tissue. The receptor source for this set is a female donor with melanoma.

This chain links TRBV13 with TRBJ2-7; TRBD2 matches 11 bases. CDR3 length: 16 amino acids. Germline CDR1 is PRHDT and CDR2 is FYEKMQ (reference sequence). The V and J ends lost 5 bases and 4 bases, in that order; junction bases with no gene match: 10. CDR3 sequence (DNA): TGTGCCAGCAGCCACCCTACTAGCGGGAGTCGTTACGAGCAGTACTTC. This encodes CASSHPTSGSRYEQYF.

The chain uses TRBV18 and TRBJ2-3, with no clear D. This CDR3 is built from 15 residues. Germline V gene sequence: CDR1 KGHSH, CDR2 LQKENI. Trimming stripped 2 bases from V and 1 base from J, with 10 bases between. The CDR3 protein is CASSPNGLRTDTQYF. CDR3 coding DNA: TGTGCCAGCTCACCAAACGGCTTACGCACAGATACGCAGTATTTT.

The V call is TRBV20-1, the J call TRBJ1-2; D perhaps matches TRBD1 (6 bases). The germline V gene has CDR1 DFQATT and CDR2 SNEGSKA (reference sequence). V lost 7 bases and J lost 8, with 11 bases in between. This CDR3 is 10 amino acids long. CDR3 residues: CSVNRVGYTF. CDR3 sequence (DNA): TGCAGTGTCAACAGGGTCGGCTACACCTTC.

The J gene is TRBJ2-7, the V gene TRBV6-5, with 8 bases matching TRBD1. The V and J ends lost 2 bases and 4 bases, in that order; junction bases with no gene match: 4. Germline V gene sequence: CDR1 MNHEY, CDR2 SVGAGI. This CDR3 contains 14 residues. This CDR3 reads CASSYAGGNYEQYF. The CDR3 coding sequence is TGTGCCAGCAGTTACGCAGGGGGCAATTACGAGCAGTACTTC.

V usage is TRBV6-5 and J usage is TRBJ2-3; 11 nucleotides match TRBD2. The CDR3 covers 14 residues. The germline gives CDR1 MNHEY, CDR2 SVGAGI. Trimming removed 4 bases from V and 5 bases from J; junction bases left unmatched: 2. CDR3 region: CASSFGLAGDTQYF. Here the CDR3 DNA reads TGTGCCAGCAGTTTTGGACTAGCGGGAGATACGCAGTATTTT.

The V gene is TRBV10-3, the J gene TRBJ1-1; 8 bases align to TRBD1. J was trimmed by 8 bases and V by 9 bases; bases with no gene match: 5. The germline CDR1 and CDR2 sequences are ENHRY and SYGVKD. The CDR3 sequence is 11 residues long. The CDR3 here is CAIGTGGEAFF. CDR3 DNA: TGTGCCATTGGGACAGGTGGAGAAGCTTTCTTT.

CDR3 in amino acids: CASSLERVRVSYGYTF. The CDR3, as DNA: TGTGCCAGCAGCTTGGAACGGGTTAGAGTCAGCTATGGCTACACCTTC. This sequence joins TRBV5-5 and TRBJ1-2; D uncertain. V was trimmed by 0 bases and J by 4 bases, leaving 16 bases between them. Germline assignment: CDR1 SGHKS and CDR2 YYEKEE (reference sequence). CDR3 length equals 16 residues.

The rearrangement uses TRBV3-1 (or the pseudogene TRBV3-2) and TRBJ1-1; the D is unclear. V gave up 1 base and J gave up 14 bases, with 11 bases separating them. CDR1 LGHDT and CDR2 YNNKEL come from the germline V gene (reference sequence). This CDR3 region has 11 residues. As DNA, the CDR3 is TGTGCCAGCAGCCAAGTGAAGGCGACCTTCTTT. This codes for CASSQVKATFF.

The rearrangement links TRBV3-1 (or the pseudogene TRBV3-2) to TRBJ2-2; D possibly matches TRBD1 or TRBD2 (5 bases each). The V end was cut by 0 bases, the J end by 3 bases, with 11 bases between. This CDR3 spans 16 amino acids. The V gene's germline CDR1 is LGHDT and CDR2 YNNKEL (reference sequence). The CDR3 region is CASSQERGLDTGELFF. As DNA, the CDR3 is TGTGCCAGCAGCCAAGAGAGGGGTTTGGACACCGGGGAGCTGTTTTTT.

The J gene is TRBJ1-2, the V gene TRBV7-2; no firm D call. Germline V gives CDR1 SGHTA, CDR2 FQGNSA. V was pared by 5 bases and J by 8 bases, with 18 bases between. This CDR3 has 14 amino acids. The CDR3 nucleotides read TGTGCCAGCAGCCCCTCGGGCGGGGAAAGGGGCTACACCTTC. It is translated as CASSPSGGERGYTF. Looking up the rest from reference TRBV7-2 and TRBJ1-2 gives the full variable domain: GAGVSQSPSNKVTEKGKDVELRCDPISGHTALYWYRQSLGQGLEFLIYFQGNSAPDKSGLPSDRFSAERTGGSVSTLTIQRTQQEDSAVYLCASSPSGGERGYTFGSGTRLTVV.

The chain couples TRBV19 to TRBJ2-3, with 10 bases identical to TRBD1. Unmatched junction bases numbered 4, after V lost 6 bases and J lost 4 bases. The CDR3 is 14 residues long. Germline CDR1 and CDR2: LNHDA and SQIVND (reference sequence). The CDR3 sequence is CASRTGQGSDTQYF. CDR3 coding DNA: TGTGCCAGTAGAACGGGACAGGGGTCAGATACGCAGTATTTT.

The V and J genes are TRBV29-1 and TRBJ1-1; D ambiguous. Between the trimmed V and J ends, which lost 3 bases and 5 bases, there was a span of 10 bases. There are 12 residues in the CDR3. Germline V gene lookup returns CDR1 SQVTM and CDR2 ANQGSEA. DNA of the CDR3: TGCAGCGTTGACAATGGGGTTACTGAAGCTTTCTTT. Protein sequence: CSVDNGVTEAFF.

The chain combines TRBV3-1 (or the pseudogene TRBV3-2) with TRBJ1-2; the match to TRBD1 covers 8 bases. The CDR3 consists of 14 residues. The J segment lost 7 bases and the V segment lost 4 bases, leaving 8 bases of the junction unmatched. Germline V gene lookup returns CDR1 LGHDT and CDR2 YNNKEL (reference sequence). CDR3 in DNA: TGTGCCAGCAGCCCGTCCGGGACAGGTCTTGGCTACACCTTC. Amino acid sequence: CASSPSGTGLGYTF.

The DNA of the CDR3 is TGTGCCAGCAGCGTAAAAGGACTAGCGTATGCTGAGCAGTTCTTC. Protein product: CASSVKGLAYAEQFF. The gene calls are TRBV9 and TRBJ2-1; TRBD2 matches at 9 bases. J was trimmed by 9 bases and V by 1 base; bases with no gene match: 8. The V gene's germline CDR1 is SGDLS and CDR2 YYNGEE. CDR3 length: 15 residues.

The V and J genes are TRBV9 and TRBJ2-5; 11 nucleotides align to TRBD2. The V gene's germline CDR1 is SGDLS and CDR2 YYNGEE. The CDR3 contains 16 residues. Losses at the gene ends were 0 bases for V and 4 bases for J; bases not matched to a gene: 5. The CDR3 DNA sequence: TGTGCCAGCAGCGTAGGTACTAGCGGGAGCGGAGAGACCCAGTACTTC. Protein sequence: CASSVGTSGSGETQYF.

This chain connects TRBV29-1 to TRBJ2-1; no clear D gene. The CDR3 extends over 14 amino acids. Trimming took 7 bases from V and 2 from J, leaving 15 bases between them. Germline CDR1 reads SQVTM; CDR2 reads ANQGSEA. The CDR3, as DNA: TGCAGCGGCCGCGAAGTCCGGGCCTACAATGAGCAGTTCTTC. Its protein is CSGREVRAYNEQFF.

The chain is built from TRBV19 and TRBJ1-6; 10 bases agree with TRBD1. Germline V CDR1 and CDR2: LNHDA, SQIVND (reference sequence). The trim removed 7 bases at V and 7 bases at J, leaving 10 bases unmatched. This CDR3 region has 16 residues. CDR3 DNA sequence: TGTGCCAGTACACCGGGATGGGGACAGGGGAATTCACCCCTCCACTTT. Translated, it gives CASTPGWGQGNSPLHF.

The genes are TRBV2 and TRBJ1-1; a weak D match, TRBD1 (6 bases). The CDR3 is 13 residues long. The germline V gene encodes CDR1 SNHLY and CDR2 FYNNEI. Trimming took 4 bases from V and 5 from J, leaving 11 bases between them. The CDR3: CASSGPQGTEAFF. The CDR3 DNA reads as TGTGCCAGCAGTGGGCCCCAGGGGACTGAAGCTTTCTTT.

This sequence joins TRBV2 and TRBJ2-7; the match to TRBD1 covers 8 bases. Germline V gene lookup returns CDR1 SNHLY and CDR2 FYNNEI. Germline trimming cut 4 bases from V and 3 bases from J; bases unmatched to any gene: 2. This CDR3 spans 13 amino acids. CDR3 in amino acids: CASSGTGHYEQYF. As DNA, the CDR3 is TGTGCCAGCAGTGGGACAGGGCACTACGAGCAGTACTTC.

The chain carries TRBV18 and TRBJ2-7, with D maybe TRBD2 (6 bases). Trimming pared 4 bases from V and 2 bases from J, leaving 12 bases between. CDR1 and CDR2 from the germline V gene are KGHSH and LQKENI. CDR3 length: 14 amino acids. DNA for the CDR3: TGTGCCAGCTCACTCGAACTAGCTCCCTACGAGCAGTACTTC. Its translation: CASSLELAPYEQYF.

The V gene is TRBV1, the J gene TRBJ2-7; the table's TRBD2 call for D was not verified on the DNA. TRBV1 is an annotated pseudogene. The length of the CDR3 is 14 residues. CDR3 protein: CTSRMTSPSDEQYF. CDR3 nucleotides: TGCACCAGCAGGATGACTAGTCCATCGGACGAGCAGTACTTC.

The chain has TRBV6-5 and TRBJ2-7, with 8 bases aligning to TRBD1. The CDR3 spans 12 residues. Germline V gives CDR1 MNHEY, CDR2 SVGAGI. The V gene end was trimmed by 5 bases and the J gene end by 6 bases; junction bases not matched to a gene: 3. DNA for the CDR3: TGTGCCAGCAGTAGGGACAGGTCCGAGCAGTACTTC. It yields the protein CASSRDRSEQYF.

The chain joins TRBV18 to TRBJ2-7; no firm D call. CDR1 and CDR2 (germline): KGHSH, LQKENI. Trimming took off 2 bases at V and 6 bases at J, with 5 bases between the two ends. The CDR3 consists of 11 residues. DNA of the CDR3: TGTGCCAGCTCACCAGAGGTCGAGCAGTACTTC. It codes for CASSPEVEQYF. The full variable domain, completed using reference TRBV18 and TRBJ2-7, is NAGVMQNPRHLVRRRGQEARLRCSPMKGHSHVYWYRQLPEEGLKFMVYLQKENIIDESGMPKERFSAEFPKEGPSILRIQQVVRGDSAAYFCASSPEVEQYFGPGTRLTVT.

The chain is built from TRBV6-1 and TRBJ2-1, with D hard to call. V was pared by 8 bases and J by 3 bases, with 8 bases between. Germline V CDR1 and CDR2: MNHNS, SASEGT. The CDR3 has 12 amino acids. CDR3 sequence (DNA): TGTGCCAGCGGTGGCTTCTACAATGAGCAGTTCTTC. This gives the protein CASGGFYNEQFF.

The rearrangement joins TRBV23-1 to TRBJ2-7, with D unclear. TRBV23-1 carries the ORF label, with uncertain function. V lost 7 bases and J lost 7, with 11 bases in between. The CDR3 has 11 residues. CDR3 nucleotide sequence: TGCGCCAGCAAAATTAGGGCGGAGCAGTACTTC. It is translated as CASKIRAEQYF.

CDR3 in amino acids: CAGGRGNTGELFF. CDR3 DNA: TGTGCCGGGGGGCGGGGCAACACCGGGGAGCTGTTTTTT. This sequence joins TRBV7-2 and TRBJ2-2; D tentatively fits TRBD1 or TRBD2 (6 bases each). V was pared by 11 bases and J by 2 bases, with 12 bases between. CDR3 length: 13 amino acids. From germline, CDR1 is SGHTA and CDR2 FQGNSA.

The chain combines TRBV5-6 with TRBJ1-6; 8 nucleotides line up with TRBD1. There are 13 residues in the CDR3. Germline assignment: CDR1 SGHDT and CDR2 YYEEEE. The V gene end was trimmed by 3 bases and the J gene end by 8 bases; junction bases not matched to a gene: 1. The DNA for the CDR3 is TGTGCCAGCAGCTCGGACAGGGATTCACCCCTCCACTTT. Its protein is CASSSDRDSPLHF.